This T cell receptor beta chain was obtained from a study of cytomegalovirus exposure and HLA in healthy donors. Study at large: A preliminary data release comprised 80 million to 95 million unique TCRs obtained from HLA-typed donors. Broader study findings: It was approximately 150 TCR beta chains that were listed as cytomegalovirus-associated. In vitro assays verified that a few CMV-associated chains recognized CMV antigens specifically.

Vbeta (60) and Jbeta (13) primers were used in the PCR. Sequenced by immunoSEQ multiplex PCR; TCRdb stores in-frame clones only, minus some. The data show around 180,000 clones, over 60% seen once. As to this clone: Its antigen is still unknown.

The source material was PBMCs. The TCR sequence derives from a girl between 5 and 17 years old in good health and CMV-seronegative.

The CDR3 sequence is CASSFYETDRLSEDTIYF. CDR3 DNA: TGTGCCAGCAGCTTCTACGAAACGGACAGACTCTCTGAGGACACCATATATTTT. The chain combines TRBV7-6 with TRBJ1-3; TRBD1 might be the D (6 bases). Between the trimmed V and J ends, which lost 3 bases and 8 bases, there was a span of 26 bases. The CDR3 is 18 amino acids. Per the germline V gene, CDR1 is SGHVS and CDR2 is FNYEAQ.